The rows below give T cell receptor beta chains drawn from one sample of a study of Graves' ophthalmopathy and Graves' hyperthyroidism. TCRdb independently ran MiXCR on the multiplex PCR reads; one entry per CDR3 protein. The table records under 250,000 distinct CDR3 sequences, approximately 28% of them present only once. Sequenced sample: peripheral blood. These receptors came from a man aged 45 to 65 with Graves' ophthalmopathy. The CDR3 runs from the conserved cysteine through the conserved F or W. D genes are given only for firm matches. Size is omitted from some rows. Given values are once, few, many or a class for expanded clones.

v_call: TRBV6-1; clone_size: -; d_call: -; j_call: TRBJ2-5; cdr3_nt: TGTGCCAGCAGGATGGGGGAGACCCAGTACTTC; cdr3_aa: CASRMGETQYF
v_call: TRBV12-3/TRBV12-4; clone_size: -; d_call: -; j_call: TRBJ1-2; cdr3_nt: TGTGCCAGCGGGACGAGGGGTAGATCGAGGGGCTACACCTTC; cdr3_aa: CASGTRGRSRGYTF
v_call: TRBV12-3/TRBV12-4; clone_size: many; d_call: -; j_call: TRBJ1-2; cdr3_nt: TGTGCCAGCAGTCCCCCGGGCTATGGCTACACCTTC; cdr3_aa: CASSPPGYGYTF
v_call: TRBV27; clone_size: many; d_call: -; j_call: TRBJ2-7; cdr3_nt: TGTGCCAGCAGTTCCCCGAGGGGACGTAACTACGAGCAGTACTTC; cdr3_aa: CASSSPRGRNYEQYF
v_call: TRBV28; clone_size: -; d_call: -; j_call: TRBJ2-5; cdr3_nt: TGTGCCAGCAGTTTGATTGGTCAGGGGCCCCAAGAGACCCAGTACTTC; cdr3_aa: CASSLIGQGPQETQYF
v_call: TRBV6-2/TRBV6-3; clone_size: once; d_call: -; j_call: TRBJ1-1; cdr3_nt: TGTGCCAGCAGTTACGCGGGATATAACACTGAAGCTTTCTTT; cdr3_aa: CASSYAGYNTEAFF
v_call: TRBV6-5; clone_size: -; d_call: -; j_call: TRBJ1-1; cdr3_nt: TGTGCCAGCAGTTTGGCCCTCGGGAGGGGGGGAACGACTGAAGCTTTCTTT; cdr3_aa: CASSLALGRGGTTEAFF
v_call: TRBV7-8; clone_size: many; d_call: -; j_call: TRBJ2-5; cdr3_nt: TGTGCCAGCAGCGGCCCGCCCCGAGAGACCCAGTACTTC; cdr3_aa: CASSGPPRETQYF
v_call: TRBV6-6; clone_size: many; d_call: -; j_call: TRBJ2-3; cdr3_nt: TGTGCCAGCACGCGGAGTTTCCCACCAGATACGCAGTATTTT; cdr3_aa: CASTRSFPPDTQYF
v_call: TRBV12-3/TRBV12-4; clone_size: many; d_call: -; j_call: TRBJ2-4; cdr3_nt: TGTGCCAGCAGGGTTGGCAAAAACATTCAGTACTTC; cdr3_aa: CASRVGKNIQYF
v_call: TRBV6-2/TRBV6-3; clone_size: few; d_call: -; j_call: TRBJ1-3; cdr3_nt: TGTGCCAGCAGTCTTTCGATCGTTTTCTCCGGAAACACCATATATTTT; cdr3_aa: CASSLSIVFSGNTIYF
v_call: TRBV6-5; clone_size: once; d_call: -; j_call: TRBJ1-1; cdr3_nt: TGTGCCAGCAGTTACTCATGGCAGAGCCTAACGAACACTGAAGCTTTCTTT; cdr3_aa: CASSYSWQSLTNTEAFF
v_call: TRBV7-8; clone_size: many; d_call: -; j_call: TRBJ1-1; cdr3_nt: TGTGCCAGCAGCTTTGTCAACACTGAAGCTTTCTTT; cdr3_aa: CASSFVNTEAFF
v_call: TRBV7-2; clone_size: many; d_call: -; j_call: TRBJ1-2; cdr3_nt: TGTGCCAGCAGCATACAGGGTGGTGGCTACACCTTC; cdr3_aa: CASSIQGGGYTF
v_call: TRBV4-2; clone_size: many; d_call: TRBD2; j_call: TRBJ2-2; cdr3_nt: TGTGCCAGCAGCCACCCTGGACGGCCCGGGACTAGCGGGACGAACACCGGGGAGCTGTTTTTT; cdr3_aa: CASSHPGRPGTSGTNTGELFF
v_call: TRBV28; clone_size: many; d_call: -; j_call: TRBJ2-2; cdr3_nt: TGTGCCAGCAGTCAGGGGTACGAGCTGTTTTTT; cdr3_aa: CASSQGYELFF
v_call: TRBV29-1; clone_size: once; d_call: TRBD2; j_call: TRBJ2-2; cdr3_nt: TGCAGCGTCCGCTGGACTAGCGGAGACACCGGGGAGCTGTTTTTT; cdr3_aa: CSVRWTSGDTGELFF
v_call: TRBV12-3/TRBV12-4; clone_size: -; d_call: -; j_call: TRBJ2-7; cdr3_nt: TGTGCCAGCAGTTTAGAAGGGGGGTTGTACGAGCAGTACTTC; cdr3_aa: CASSLEGGLYEQYF
v_call: TRBV28; clone_size: -; d_call: -; j_call: TRBJ1-1; cdr3_nt: TGTGCCAGCAGCCGGGACATATTGAACACTGAAGCTTTCTTT; cdr3_aa: CASSRDILNTEAFF
v_call: TRBV5-1; clone_size: many; d_call: -; j_call: TRBJ1-2; cdr3_nt: TGCGCCAGCAGCTTGGACAGAGCCTATGGCTACACCTTC; cdr3_aa: CASSLDRAYGYTF
v_call: TRBV7-8; clone_size: -; d_call: TRBD2; j_call: TRBJ2-7; cdr3_nt: TGTGCCAGCAGCTTGGGGGGGATCGAGTACGAGCAGTACTTC; cdr3_aa: CASSLGGIEYEQYF
v_call: TRBV28; clone_size: few; d_call: TRBD1; j_call: TRBJ1-2; cdr3_nt: TGTGCCAGCAGTTTATTGACAGGGTTCGATGGCTACACCTTC; cdr3_aa: CASSLLTGFDGYTF
v_call: TRBV30; clone_size: many; d_call: TRBD1; j_call: TRBJ2-7; cdr3_nt: TGTGCCTGGGCTAAAAGACAGGGGGACTACGAGCAGTACTTC; cdr3_aa: CAWAKRQGDYEQYF
v_call: TRBV11-2; clone_size: -; d_call: TRBD2; j_call: TRBJ2-7; cdr3_nt: TGTGCCAGCAGCTTCACTAGCGGGGGGGACACCTCTCCTTTCGAGCAGTACTTC; cdr3_aa: CASSFTSGGDTSPFEQYF
v_call: TRBV11-2; clone_size: many; d_call: TRBD1; j_call: TRBJ2-5; cdr3_nt: TGTGCCAGCAGCAAGGGAACAGGGGGTCAAGAGACCCAGTACTTC; cdr3_aa: CASSKGTGGQETQYF
v_call: TRBV14; clone_size: once; d_call: -; j_call: TRBJ2-2; cdr3_nt: TGTGCCAGCAGCCAAGGTTGGAACACCGGGGAGCTGTTTTTT; cdr3_aa: CASSQGWNTGELFF